Listed here is a single T cell receptor (beta chain). Antigen: not known. This sample stems from a study of T cell repertoires and HLA-DP antigens. Study-level information: Alloreactive CD4+ T cells targeted HLA-DP on transduced HeLa. Sorted CD137+CD4+ samples averaged about 0.2 ug DNA; pre-culture CD4+ samples, around 1,100 ng.

The V and J ends lost 4 bases and 1 base respectively, with 5 bases between them. The CDR3 extends over 13 amino acids. Germline lookup yields CDR1 SNHLY and CDR2 FYNNEI. This table comes from immunoSEQ multiplex PCR, and its TCRdb copy is limited to in-frame clones, with some not included. The sample yields roughly 110,000 clones, almost 95% seen once. The study, taken as a whole, reports: Antigen presentation used HeLa cells, with total CD4+ cells responding. Pre-culture clonality, 0.04 to 0.045, was far below sorted CD137+ clonality of about 0.4.

The chain has TRBV2 and TRBJ1-5; no reliable D call. Material: CD4+ T cells from PBMCs. This TCR came from a woman younger than 30 in good health and CMV-seronegative. The CDR3 protein is CASSGWSNQPQHF. The CDR3 DNA reads as TGTGCCAGCAGTGGTTGGAGCAATCAGCCCCAGCATTTT.